Listed here are 28 T cell receptor beta chains from one sample, sequenced in a study of T cell responses to AZD1222 COVID-19 vaccine. Sequencing used immunoSEQ multiplex PCR; TCRdb keeps in-frame clones, though not all of them. The repertoire has roughly 140,000 clones, under 95% of them found once; the top ten carry 4% to 6%. Source: peripheral blood, taken on day 0 of AZD1222 vaccination. Receptors originate from an adult in good health.

The chain employs TRBV7-8 and TRBJ2-7; 7 bases are shared with TRBD1. The CDR3 spans 14 residues. V dropped 2 bases and J dropped 3; count of bases not matched to a gene: 4. CDR1 and CDR2 (germline): SGHVS, FQNEAQ. The CDR3: CASSLKGAFYEQYF. As DNA, the CDR3 is TGTGCCAGCAGCTTAAAGGGGGCCTTCTACGAGCAGTACTTC.

CDR3: CASSSSPGRANSPLHF. Written as DNA, the CDR3 is TGTGCCAGCAGCTCATCCCCCGGGAGGGCTAATTCACCCCTCCACTTT. V usage is TRBV7-6 and J usage is TRBJ1-6, with D uncertain. The V gene's germline CDR1 is SGHVS and CDR2 FNYEAQ. This CDR3 region has 16 residues. The V gene lost 4 bases and the J gene lost 6 bases, with 16 bases spanning the gap.

The chain uses TRBV29-1 and TRBJ1-2; possibly TRBD1 for D (5 bases). The ends were cut back, 4 bases at V and 7 bases at J, with 13 bases in the middle. The CDR3 loop spans 12 amino acids. Germline V gives CDR1 SQVTM, CDR2 ANQGSEA. In DNA form, the CDR3 reads TGCAGCGTTGCCGACAGCCATCGTGGCTACACCTTC. Protein: CSVADSHRGYTF.

V gene TRBV28 combines with J gene TRBJ2-7, with TRBD1 identical over 11 bases. V lost 5 bases, J lost 5 bases, and 5 bases stayed unmatched. CDR3 length: 14 residues. CDR1 is MDHEN and CDR2 is SYDVKM in the germline V gene. The DNA of the CDR3 is TGTGCCAGCAGTGCGGACAGGGGGCCTGACGAGCAGTACTTC. This sequence encodes CASSADRGPDEQYF.

The chain joins TRBV5-1 to TRBJ2-7; no clear D. This CDR3 is built from 15 residues. Germline assignment: CDR1 SGHRS and CDR2 YFSETQ. Trimming pared 0 bases from V and 2 bases from J, leaving 12 bases between. For the CDR3, the DNA is TGCGCCAGCAGCTTGGGTATAGAAGCTACCTACGAGCAGTACTTC. This translates into CASSLGIEATYEQYF.

The J gene is TRBJ2-1, the V gene TRBV4-3, with TRBD1 identical over 7 bases. This CDR3 is built from 16 residues. Germline lookup yields CDR1 LGHNA and CDR2 YSLEER. Unmatched junction bases numbered 8, after V lost 0 bases and J lost 6 bases. The CDR3 spells CASSQDTGASGNEQFF. The CDR3 DNA reads as TGCGCCAGCAGCCAAGACACAGGGGCAAGCGGCAATGAGCAGTTCTTC.

The CDR3: CASSPANSGTKNQPQHF. CDR3 nucleotides: TGTGCCAGCTCACCTGCAAATTCCGGGACTAAAAATCAGCCCCAGCATTTT. The chain carries TRBV18 and TRBJ1-5; a weak D match, TRBD1 (5 bases). Germline lookup yields CDR1 KGHSH and CDR2 LQKENI. The CDR3 extends over 17 amino acids. V lost 3 bases and J lost 4, with 19 bases in between.

V gene TRBV28 combines with J gene TRBJ1-6, with 9 bases that match TRBD1. Trimming took 6 bases from V and 7 from J; bases not matched to a gene: 10. CDR3 size: 16 residues. CDR1 and CDR2 from the germline V gene are MDHEN and SYDVKM. The CDR3 protein is CASSPPPTGGNSPLHF. For the CDR3, the DNA is TGTGCCAGCAGCCCACCTCCGACAGGGGGGAATTCACCCCTCCACTTT.

DNA of the CDR3: TGCGCCAGCTCACCCCTCCAGGGGGGGAACACTGAAGCTTTCTTT. Translated: CASSPLQGGNTEAFF. The V call is TRBV5-1, the J call TRBJ1-1; TRBD1 matches 7 bases. CDR1 SGHRS and CDR2 YFSETQ come from the germline V gene. J gave up 1 base and V 7 bases, and 10 bases lay outside the gene matches. This CDR3 has 15 amino acids.

V is TRBV5-1 and J is TRBJ2-1; D unresolved. The germline CDR1 and CDR2 sequences are SGHRS and YFSETQ. V was pared by 4 bases and J by 8 bases, with 7 bases between. This CDR3 has 11 amino acids. The CDR3 sequence: CASSVTYEQFF. The CDR3 DNA reads as TGCGCCAGCAGCGTGACTTATGAGCAGTTCTTC.

The chain carries TRBV4-1 and TRBJ2-1; D is perhaps TRBD2 (5 bases). The germline gives CDR1 MGHRA, CDR2 YSYEKL. This CDR3 comprises 17 residues. V was cut by 0 bases and J by 2 bases, with 14 bases left in between. The DNA of the CDR3 is TGCGCCAGCAGCCAAGACGGGGTGAATCAAGCCTACAATGAGCAGTTCTTC. Translating gives CASSQDGVNQAYNEQFF.

CDR3: CASSVFGGVGNTIYF. The CDR3 nucleotides are TGCGCCAGCAGCGTGTTCGGGGGGGTCGGAAACACCATATATTTT. The V gene is TRBV5-1, the J gene TRBJ1-3; tentative D call: TRBD1 (5 bases). CDR1 and CDR2 (germline): SGHRS, YFSETQ. Trimming left V 4 bases short and J 4 bases short, with 15 bases between. CDR3 length: 15 residues.

This chain links TRBV6-2 or TRBV6-3 with TRBJ1-2; no definite D call. The CDR3 has 13 amino acids. The V and J ends lost 0 bases and 5 bases respectively, with 7 bases between them. CDR1 is MNHEY and CDR2 is SVGEGT in the germline V gene. In DNA form, the CDR3 reads TGTGCCAGCAGTTACTCAGGCGGGTATGGCTACACCTTC. Its protein product is CASSYSGGYGYTF.

The CDR3 sequence: CASRWASGANVLTF. CDR3 sequence (DNA): TGTGCCAGCCGGTGGGCCTCTGGGGCCAACGTCCTGACTTTC. The V call is TRBV19, the J call TRBJ2-6; D is unresolved. The V gene lost 9 bases and the J gene lost 0 bases, with 9 bases spanning the gap. The germline V gene encodes CDR1 LNHDA and CDR2 SQIVND (reference sequence). This CDR3 has 14 amino acids.

The gene calls are TRBV28 and TRBJ2-7; perhaps D is TRBD1 or TRBD2 (5 bases each). Germline V gene lookup returns CDR1 MDHEN and CDR2 SYDVKM. Trimming pared 6 bases from V and 2 bases from J, leaving 11 bases between. This CDR3 spans 13 amino acids. The CDR3 spells CASRGDGTYEQYF. The CDR3 DNA is TGTGCCAGCAGGGGGGACGGGACCTACGAGCAGTACTTC.

The V and J genes are TRBV11-1 and TRBJ2-2; D gene ambiguous. V was clipped by 1 base and J by 6 bases, with 12 bases between them. The CDR3 covers 15 residues. Germline V gene data show CDR1 as SGHAT and CDR2 as FQDESV (reference sequence). CDR3 nucleotides: TGTGCCAGCAGCTTAGACAGAGCAAGGCCCGGGGAGCTGTTTTTT. Residues: CASSLDRARPGELFF.

The V call is TRBV9, the J call TRBJ2-3, with TRBD1 identical over 7 bases. This CDR3 region has 14 residues. Unmatched junction bases numbered 3, after V lost 2 bases and J lost 3 bases. Germline V gene sequence: CDR1 SGDLS, CDR2 YYNGEE. CDR3 residues: CASSVGQVTDTQYF. Here the CDR3 DNA reads TGTGCCAGCAGCGTTGGACAGGTTACAGATACGCAGTATTTT.

The CDR3 nucleotides read TGTGCCAGCAGTTCCAGCGGGAGCTTTGTTAGTGAGCAGTTCTTC. Protein product: CASSSSGSFVSEQFF. The chain uses TRBV6-2 or TRBV6-3 and TRBJ2-1, with 8 bases identical to TRBD2. Trimming removed 4 bases from V and 9 bases from J; junction bases left unmatched: 11. Germline CDR1 is MNHEY and CDR2 is SVGEGT. The CDR3 has 15 residues.

CDR3 sequence reads: CASSQDTGNGNQPQHF. The CDR3, as DNA: TGTGCCAGCAGCCAAGACACAGGGAACGGCAATCAGCCCCAGCATTTT. V and J are TRBV4-2 and TRBJ1-5, with D tentatively TRBD1 (6 bases). V shed 0 bases and J shed 2 bases, with 11 bases lying between them. The germline V gene has CDR1 LGHNA and CDR2 YNFKEQ. There are 16 residues in the CDR3.

V and J are TRBV21-1 and TRBJ2-2; TRBD2, the D gene given by the table, was not confirmed from the DNA. TRBV21-1 is classified as a pseudogene. The CDR3 sequence is 15 residues long. CDR3 in DNA: TGTGCCAGCACCGGGGGGGGACTTAACACCGGGGAGCTGTTTTTT. It specifies CASTGGGLNTGELFF.

This clone has just one count. CDR3 region: CASSAGRGLAGLYTQYF. Here the CDR3 DNA reads TGTGCCAGCAGTGCGGGTCGGGGACTAGCGGGGCTGTACACGCAGTATTTT. The chain recombines TRBV2 with TRBJ2-3, with 13 bases lining up with TRBD2. Germline CDR1 is SNHLY and CDR2 is FYNNEI. Trimming removed 4 bases from V and 9 bases from J; junction bases left unmatched: 13. This CDR3 is 17 amino acids long.

V is TRBV9 and J is TRBJ2-1; TRBD1 matches 11 bases. The J segment lost 2 bases and the V segment lost 0 bases, leaving 1 base of the junction unmatched. The CDR3 totals 16 residues. The germline V gene encodes CDR1 SGDLS and CDR2 YYNGEE. CDR3 amino acids: CASSVEGQGAYNEQFF. The CDR3 coding sequence is TGTGCCAGCAGCGTAGAGGGACAGGGGGCCTACAATGAGCAGTTCTTC.

The V gene is TRBV2, the J gene TRBJ1-3, with D unclear. The germline CDR1 and CDR2 sequences are SNHLY and FYNNEI. The V and J ends lost 2 bases and 4 bases respectively, with 6 bases between them. CDR3 length equals 13 residues. The CDR3 region is CASSEQAGNTIYF. CDR3 DNA sequence: TGTGCCAGCAGTGAACAGGCAGGAAACACCATATATTTT.

Only one count was recorded for this clone. V gene TRBV15 combines with J gene TRBJ1-1; the D is unclear. CDR1 is LNHNV and CDR2 is YYDKDF in the germline V gene (reference sequence). V was clipped by 1 base and J by 0 bases, with 9 bases between them. The CDR3 is 15 amino acids. In nucleotides, the CDR3 is TGTGCCACCAGCAGAGGACGGCTCTTGAACACTGAAGCTTTCTTT. Translation: CATSRGRLLNTEAFF. Complete variable domain (other parts from reference TRBV15 and TRBJ1-1): DAMVIQNPRYQVTQFGKPVTLSCSQTLNHNVMYWYQQKSSQAPKLLFHYYDKDFNNEADTPDNFQSRRPNTSFCFLDIRSPGLGDTAMYLCATSRGRLLNTEAFFGQGTRLTVV.

The chain uses TRBV7-9 and TRBJ2-7; D might be TRBD1 (5 bases). V lost 2 bases to trimming and J lost 2 bases, with 10 bases between them. CDR1 SEHNR and CDR2 FQNEAQ come from the germline V gene (reference sequence). The CDR3 has 14 residues. The CDR3 coding sequence is TGTGCCAGCAGCTTATCAGGGCCCACCTACGAGCAGTACTTC. It encodes CASSLSGPTYEQYF.

V usage is TRBV7-2 and J usage is TRBJ2-7, with D possibly matching TRBD2 (5 bases). CDR1 is SGHTA and CDR2 is FQGNSA in the germline V gene. CDR3 length equals 14 residues. Trimming cost V 1 base and J 2 bases, with 9 bases left between them. The CDR3 here is CASSLGSGAYEQYF. In DNA form, the CDR3 reads TGTGCCAGCAGCTTAGGGAGCGGTGCCTACGAGCAGTACTTC.

The chain joins TRBV10-3 to TRBJ2-1; TRBD2 agrees at 10 bases. Looked up from germline, CDR1 is ENHRY and CDR2 is SYGVKD. This CDR3 region has 14 residues. V lost 10 bases to trimming and J lost 7 bases; unmatched junction nucleotides: 10. The CDR3 region has the DNA TGTGCCACGGAGGCTAGCGGGGGTTCGAATGAGCAGTTCTTC. It yields the protein CATEASGGSNEQFF.

The chain has TRBV15 and TRBJ1-1; TRBD1 aligns across 9 bases. Germline loops: CDR1 LNHNV, CDR2 YYDKDF (reference sequence). The CDR3 extends over 14 amino acids. Trimming cost V 3 bases and J 3 bases; bases outside gene matches: 2. The DNA for the CDR3 is TGTGCCACCAGCAGGGACAGGGGATACACTGAAGCTTTCTTT. Its translation: CATSRDRGYTEAFF. The full variable domain, its missing parts supplied by reference TRBV15 and TRBJ1-1, is DAMVIQNPRYQVTQFGKPVTLSCSQTLNHNVMYWYQQKSSQAPKLLFHYYDKDFNNEADTPDNFQSRRPNTSFCFLDIRSPGLGDTAMYLCATSRDRGYTEAFFGQGTRLTVV.